The entry below gives a single TCR beta chain sequence along with its context. The data belong to a study of OX40 agonist ivuxolimab in advanced cancers. TCRdb's copy holds only in-frame clones and misses some; the assay was immunoSEQ multiplex PCR. Of 65,000 to 75,000 clones in the sample, around 84% were seen once. The CDR3 spans 15 residues. V was pared by 6 bases and J by 2 bases, with 4 bases of the junction left unmatched. Germline-derived CDR1 and CDR2 are SNHLY and FYNNEI. This clonotype originated in an adult with an advanced solid tumor such as melanoma, head and neck, liver or kidney cancer. The material sequenced was CD4+ or CD8+ T cells sorted from blood, taken in a trial of the OX40 agonist ivuxolimab. The chain has TRBV2 and TRBJ1-2, with TRBD1 matching 12 bases. In nucleotides, the CDR3 is TGTGCCAGCAGCCGGGACAGGGGGCTCAACTATGGCTACACCTTC. This encodes CASSRDRGLNYGYTF.